One and the same sample provided the 23 T cell receptor beta chains below, sequenced in a study of blood T cell repertoires in COVID-19. The method was immunoSEQ multiplex PCR; TCRdb's version includes in-frame clones alone and lacks a portion of them. This table holds approximately 100,000 clones, 80% found once. Sequenced sample: peripheral blood. The receptors were gathered from a woman older than 75 with active or convalescent COVID-19.

V usage is TRBV7-3 and J usage is TRBJ2-1; a possible D gene is TRBD2 (5 bases). Between the trimmed V and J ends, which lost 8 bases and 5 bases, there was a span of 16 bases. CDR1 and CDR2 (germline): SGHTA, FQGTGA. This CDR3 is built from 14 residues. The CDR3 DNA is TGTGCCAGCGCCGAGGCTAGCCTTAACAATGAGCAGTTCTTC. This sequence encodes CASAEASLNNEQFF.

The V gene is TRBV5-6, the J gene TRBJ2-2; tentatively, D is TRBD2 (6 bases). CDR1 is SGHDT and CDR2 is YYEEEE in the germline V gene. Trimming stripped 2 bases from V and 7 bases from J, with 9 bases between. The CDR3 loop spans 13 amino acids. The CDR3 DNA follows: TGTGCCAGCAGCTTCGTGCGGGGCGGGGAGCTGTTTTTT. Protein sequence: CASSFVRGGELFF.

The V and J genes are TRBV5-6 and TRBJ1-5; D is uncertain. Trimming pared 3 bases from V and 2 bases from J, leaving 15 bases between. The length of the CDR3 is 16 residues. CDR1 and CDR2 (germline): SGHDT, YYEEEE. CDR3 loop: CASSSTRRGGNQPQHF. The CDR3 nucleotides read TGTGCCAGCAGCTCAACACGGCGGGGAGGCAATCAGCCCCAGCATTTT.

The chain carries TRBV3-1 (or the pseudogene TRBV3-2) and TRBJ2-7; the D gene is possibly TRBD2 (6 bases). Trimming left V 1 base short and J 7 bases short, with 14 bases between. CDR1 and CDR2 from the germline V gene are LGHDT and YNNKEL (reference sequence). The CDR3 is 14 residues long. The CDR3 spells CASSQGAFAGEQYF. DNA for the CDR3: TGTGCCAGCAGCCAAGGGGCCTTTGCGGGGGAGCAGTACTTC.

The chain couples TRBV7-2 to TRBJ1-1; 7 bases line up with TRBD1. CDR3 length: 14 amino acids. CDR1 is SGHTA, CDR2 FQGNSA, per germline. V trimming: 5 bases; J trimming: 5 bases; junction bases outside the gene matches: 8. In DNA form, the CDR3 reads TGTGCCAGCAGCAAGACAGGGCTTGGTACTGAAGCTTTCTTT. Protein product: CASSKTGLGTEAFF.

The rearrangement links TRBV19 to TRBJ1-3, with unresolved D. The germline V and J ends were trimmed by 8 bases and 0 bases, with 11 bases remaining between them. In germline, CDR1 is LNHDA, CDR2 SQIVND (reference sequence). The CDR3 runs 14 residues. The CDR3 region is CASGRLGSGNTIYF. CDR3 nucleotide sequence: TGTGCCAGTGGGAGGCTAGGCTCTGGAAACACCATATATTTT. The complete variable domain, with remaining parts taken from reference TRBV19 and TRBJ1-3, reads DGGITQSPKYLFRKEGQNVTLSCEQNLNHDAMYWYRQDPGQGLRLIYYSQIVNDFQKGDIAEGYSVSREKKESFPLTVTSAQKNPTAFYLCASGRLGSGNTIYFGEGSWLTVV.

This clone was seen once. The rearrangement joins TRBV5-1 to TRBJ2-2; TRBD2 aligns across 7 bases. Losses at the gene ends were 2 bases for V and 7 bases for J; bases not matched to a gene: 8. This CDR3 has 15 residues. Per germline, CDR1 SGHRS and CDR2 YFSETQ. The CDR3 bases are TGCGCCAGCAGCTTTGCAGGCAGGGAGGGCGGGGAGCTGTTTTTT. Translation gives CASSFAGREGGELFF.

V and J are TRBV6-5 and TRBJ1-1; weak D call: TRBD1 (5 bases). Germline-derived CDR1 and CDR2 are MNHEY and SVGAGI. The V gene lost 4 bases and the J gene lost 6 bases, with 9 bases spanning the gap. The CDR3 extends over 12 amino acids. The CDR3 coding sequence is TGTGCCAGCAGTTCAGCAGGGTCTGAAGCTTTCTTT. It yields the protein CASSSAGSEAFF.

V usage is TRBV27 and J usage is TRBJ1-5; D call uncertain. Trimming pared 4 bases from V and 7 bases from J, leaving 14 bases between. Germline V lookup: CDR1 MNHEY, CDR2 SMNVEV (reference sequence). The CDR3 totals 14 residues. CDR3 loop: CASSYLASGQPQHF. CDR3 DNA: TGTGCCAGCAGTTATTTGGCCAGTGGCCAGCCCCAGCATTTT.

The genes are TRBV6-5 and TRBJ2-1; possibly TRBD1 for D (5 bases). Germline CDR1 reads MNHEY; CDR2 reads SVGAGI. The CDR3 runs to 16 residues. Trimming stripped 2 bases from V and 7 bases from J, with 18 bases between. CDR3 sequence reads: CASSYGFPGPRNEQFF. CDR3 sequence (DNA): TGTGCCAGCAGTTACGGCTTCCCAGGGCCGAGAAATGAGCAGTTCTTC.

This rearrangement joins TRBV10-1 to TRBJ1-4; maybe TRBD1 (5 bases). Germline V CDR1 and CDR2: WNHNN, SYGVQD (reference sequence). V was cut by 6 bases and J by 6 bases, with 14 bases left in between. The CDR3 is 14 amino acids. The CDR3 is CASSITPGDEKLFF. The CDR3, as DNA: TGCGCCAGCAGCATCACCCCGGGGGATGAAAAACTGTTTTTT.

V and J are TRBV18 and TRBJ1-5; D gene unclear. Germline values: CDR1 KGHSH, CDR2 LQKENI. V gave up 1 base and J gave up 0 bases, with 13 bases separating them. This CDR3 is built from 17 residues. The CDR3 region has the DNA TGTGCCAGCTCACCACTTGGAACAGCCTATAGCAATCAGCCCCAGCATTTT. Translation: CASSPLGTAYSNQPQHF.

V gene TRBV27 combines with J gene TRBJ1-6; D may be TRBD1 (6 bases). Trimming pared 2 bases from V and 8 bases from J, leaving 13 bases between. The germline CDR1 and CDR2 sequences are MNHEY and SMNVEV (reference sequence). The CDR3 is 15 residues long. The CDR3 protein is CASSLLPGADSPLHF. CDR3 DNA: TGTGCCAGCAGTTTACTCCCAGGGGCGGATTCACCCCTCCACTTT.

The chain joins TRBV6-2 or TRBV6-3 to TRBJ2-6; D perhaps matches TRBD1 (6 bases). This CDR3 is 18 amino acids long. V lost 5 bases, J lost 0 bases, and 17 bases lay in between. The germline gives CDR1 MNHEY, CDR2 SVGEGT. CDR3 residues: CASSPRDTTFSGANVLTF. As DNA, the CDR3 is TGTGCCAGCAGTCCCCGGGACACGACTTTCTCTGGGGCCAACGTCCTGACTTTC.

The rearrangement uses TRBV5-1 and TRBJ2-7; D is unclear. The CDR3 covers 15 residues. Germline CDR1 and CDR2: SGHRS and YFSETQ. The V gene lost 2 bases and the J gene lost 9 bases, with 21 bases spanning the gap. CDR3 nucleotide sequence: TGCGCCAGCAGCTTTGCAGGTTCCAATGGCGATGGGCAGTACTTC. This translates into CASSFAGSNGDGQYF.

This clone was counted once. This chain uses TRBV30 with TRBJ1-2, with 8 nucleotides matching TRBD1. V gave up 3 bases and J gave up 4 bases; unmatched junction bases: 13. CDR1 is GTSNPN and CDR2 is SVGIG in the germline V gene (reference sequence). The CDR3 is made up of 16 amino acids. The CDR3 sequence: CAWRAGTGGLGYGYTF. The CDR3 coding sequence is TGTGCCTGGAGAGCCGGGACAGGAGGGCTGGGCTATGGCTACACCTTC.

The rearrangement links TRBV3-1 (or the pseudogene TRBV3-2) to TRBJ2-2; 7 bases are a match to TRBD1. V was pared by 2 bases and J by 4 bases, with 7 bases of the junction left unmatched. The V gene's germline CDR1 is LGHDT and CDR2 YNNKEL (reference sequence). The CDR3 has 16 amino acids. DNA for the CDR3: TGTGCCAGCAGCCAACGGACCGGGACAGCCACCGGGGAGCTGTTTTTT. This sequence encodes CASSQRTGTATGELFF.

V is TRBV10-3 and J is TRBJ1-2; D ambiguous. Germline assignment: CDR1 ENHRY and CDR2 SYGVKD. Trimming shortened V by 3 bases and J by 4 bases, and 3 bases separated the two germline ends. The CDR3 covers 11 residues. The CDR3 spells CAISDLYGYTF. CDR3 nucleotide sequence: TGTGCCATCAGTGACCTCTATGGCTACACCTTC.

The chain couples TRBV5-1 to TRBJ2-5, with 7 positions matching TRBD1. The trim removed 3 bases at V and 5 bases at J, leaving 13 bases unmatched. This CDR3 comprises 16 residues. Germline V gene lookup returns CDR1 SGHRS and CDR2 YFSETQ. CDR3 sequence: CASSYRQGPRLETQYF. CDR3 nucleotide sequence: TGCGCCAGCAGCTATAGACAGGGACCACGGTTGGAGACCCAGTACTTC.

The V and J genes are TRBV28 and TRBJ2-5; a weak D match, TRBD2 (6 bases). Germline V gene data show CDR1 as MDHEN and CDR2 as SYDVKM. The CDR3 loop spans 14 amino acids. The germline V and J ends were trimmed by 3 bases and 5 bases, with 13 bases remaining between them. The CDR3 reads CASSLNGRTETQYF. CDR3 DNA sequence: TGTGCCAGCAGTTTGAACGGGAGAACGGAGACCCAGTACTTC.

This chain connects TRBV19 to TRBJ1-4; 7 nucleotides line up with TRBD1. Germline V gene lookup returns CDR1 LNHDA and CDR2 SQIVND (reference sequence). V trimming: 6 bases; J trimming: 8 bases; junction bases outside the gene matches: 12. CDR3 size: 15 residues. In DNA, the CDR3 is TGTGCCAGTAGCGTAGCGGCAGGGGGATCGGAAAAACTGTTTTTT. It encodes CASSVAAGGSEKLFF.

This chain connects TRBV10-3 to TRBJ1-4; TRBD1 aligns across 7 bases. This CDR3 region has 15 residues. V lost 0 bases, J lost 4 bases, and 2 bases stayed unmatched. In germline, CDR1 is ENHRY, CDR2 SYGVKD. The CDR3 sequence: CAISESGQSNEKLFF. The CDR3 bases are TGTGCCATCAGTGAGTCGGGACAGAGTAATGAAAAACTGTTTTTT.

The chain carries TRBV28 and TRBJ1-2, with D tentatively TRBD1 (6 bases). Trimming cost V 3 bases and J 8 bases, with 13 bases left between them. Germline CDR1 reads MDHEN; CDR2 reads SYDVKM. The CDR3 is made up of 13 amino acids. DNA of the CDR3: TGTGCCAGCAGTTTGGGGGGGGCGCGGGGCTACACCTTC. Translating gives CASSLGGARGYTF.